This TCR beta chain comes out of a study of cytomegalovirus exposure and HLA in healthy donors. Study summary: Earlier, roughly 120 million unique TCR beta sequences were recovered from around 200 million T cells by an analysis. General study findings and limits: Segments of the TCR beta V type were, in most cases, productive about 87% or about 30% of the time in an earlier analysis. Associated with HLA alleles at 0.05 false discovery rate in a later analysis were over 15,000 TCR beta sequences.

Both 60 Vbeta primers and 13 Jbeta primers went into the PCR. Here immunoSEQ multiplex PCR was the method, and the copy in TCRdb shows in-frame clones only, minus some. The sample contains tens of thousands of clones, less than 85% of which appear only once. The donors comprised healthy bone marrow donors. This clone has just a few counts. The antigen remains unidentified. There are 14 residues in the CDR3. Germline V gene lookup returns CDR1 GTSNPN and CDR2 SVGIG (reference sequence). Trimming took off 4 bases at V and 3 bases at J, with 12 bases between the two ends. The sequence was obtained from a woman in her twenties or thirties in good health and CMV-seropositive. The sequencing input was PBMCs. The rearrangement links TRBV30 to TRBJ1-4; D is ambiguous. CDR3 DNA sequence: TGTGCCTGGAATAAACAGAATTCTAATGAAAAACTGTTTTTT. It specifies CAWNKQNSNEKLFF.